One sample yielded the 4 T cell receptor beta chains listed below, sequenced in a study of post-analysis software for immune sequencing data. No antigen has been identified for these receptors. cDNA libraries for TCR beta contained unique molecular identifiers. TCRdb called the PCR reads again in MiXCR, with one record for every CDR3 protein. The sample consists of 750,000 to 950,000 distinct CDR3 sequences, around 53% of them appearing once. Whole-study results and caveats: TRBV5-6, TRBV5-1 and TRBV20-1 were among a few TRBV segments more frequent in patients than controls.

Sequences were obtained from blood. Receptors originate from a girl aged 5 to 17 with multiple sclerosis.

The V gene is TRBV20-1, the J gene TRBJ2-3; tentatively, D is TRBD2 (6 bases). The CDR3 consists of 16 residues. V was cut by 3 bases and J by 6 bases, with 22 bases left in between. Looked up from germline, CDR1 is DFQATT and CDR2 is SNEGSKA (reference sequence). The CDR3 nucleotides are TGCAGTGCTAGCGGGGGAAAGGGCGGGACGAAGGATACGCAGTATTTT. Its translation is CSASGGKGGTKDTQYF.

This chain uses TRBV24-1 with TRBJ2-3, with D perhaps TRBD1 (6 bases). CDR1 and CDR2 (germline): KGHDR, SFDVKD. The CDR3 is 15 residues long. V was pared by 7 bases and J by 6 bases, with 19 bases between. The CDR3 protein is CATSLGQGSGDTQYF. Written as DNA, the CDR3 is TGTGCCACCAGCCTTGGCCAGGGGAGTGGCGATACGCAGTATTTT.

Notes on this clonotype: A junction boundary mismatches the germline segment, possibly from a read error. The CDR3 nucleotides are TGTGCCAGCAGCCAAGAATGGGTACCTGGAAGCACCATATATTTT. Encoded protein: CASSQEWVPGSTIYF. This rearrangement joins TRBV4-2 to TRBJ1-3; D unresolved. Germline lookup yields CDR1 LGHNA and CDR2 YNFKEQ. CDR3 length equals 15 residues.

The V call is TRBV4-1, the J call TRBJ2-3; 7 bases match TRBD1. J gave up 2 bases and V 4 bases, and 6 bases lay outside the gene matches. Germline CDR1 reads MGHRA; CDR2 reads YSYEKL. The CDR3 runs to 15 residues. The CDR3 here is CASSRLQGTTDTQYF. The CDR3, as DNA: TGCGCCAGCAGCCGCCTACAGGGGACCACAGATACGCAGTATTTT.